Shown below are 31 T cell receptor beta chains from a single sample sequenced in a study of pediatric ulcerative colitis. The protocol was immunoSEQ multiplex PCR, while the TCRdb copy is restricted to in-frame clones and leaves out a portion. The sample records roughly 23,000 clones, roughly two thirds being singletons. During colonoscopy, one to two rectal pinch biopsies were collected. Material for sequencing was gut tissue. The receptors shown here come from a boy between 10 and 17 years old with severe ulcerative colitis.

This clone was picked up one time. The chain uses TRBV5-4 and TRBJ1-2; possible D gene TRBD1, 5 bases. Looked up from germline, CDR1 is SGHNT and CDR2 is YYREEE (reference sequence). This CDR3 spans 14 amino acids. V was trimmed by 4 bases and J by 2 bases, leaving 12 bases between them. CDR3 in amino acids: CASSTGGRNYGYTF. The CDR3 nucleotides are TGTGCCAGCAGCACAGGAGGGAGAAACTATGGCTACACCTTC.

The CDR3 protein is CASSLVGQGEHGELFF. The CDR3 nucleotides read TGCGCCAGCAGCTTGGTTGGACAGGGGGAACACGGGGAGCTGTTTTTT. The V call is TRBV5-1, the J call TRBJ2-2; 10 bases agree with TRBD1. CDR1 and CDR2 (germline): SGHRS, YFSETQ. The CDR3 loop spans 16 amino acids. V shed 0 bases and J 7 bases; nucleotides not matched to a gene: 6.

The CDR3 loop reads CASSYGVTGGRDEQYF. CDR3 bases: TGTGCCAGCAGTTACGGAGTGACAGGAGGAAGGGACGAGCAGTACTTC. The chain has TRBV6-5 and TRBJ2-7, with a possible D match to TRBD1 (6 bases). Germline values: CDR1 MNHEY, CDR2 SVGAGI. Trimming pared 2 bases from V and 5 bases from J, leaving 19 bases between. The CDR3 spans 16 residues.

The V call is TRBV27, the J call TRBJ2-1; 10 bases match TRBD1. The CDR3 sequence is 16 residues long. J gave up 3 bases and V 8 bases, and 10 bases lay outside the gene matches. Germline CDR1 is MNHEY and CDR2 is SMNVEV (reference sequence). CDR3 protein: CASAKLRDRGYNEQFF. In nucleotides, the CDR3 is TGTGCCAGCGCGAAGTTACGGGACAGGGGCTACAATGAGCAGTTCTTC.

This clone came up a few times. The chain is built from TRBV19 and TRBJ2-5; D unclear. The CDR3 is made up of 13 amino acids. V lost 6 bases and J lost 4, with 12 bases in between. Germline lookup yields CDR1 LNHDA and CDR2 SQIVND (reference sequence). CDR3 coding DNA: TGTGCCAGTAGACCAACCCATATAGAGACCCAGTACTTC. Translating gives CASRPTHIETQYF. The entire variable domain, with the rest obtained from reference TRBV19 and TRBJ2-5, is as follows: DGGITQSPKYLFRKEGQNVTLSCEQNLNHDAMYWYRQDPGQGLRLIYYSQIVNDFQKGDIAEGYSVSREKKESFPLTVTSAQKNPTAFYLCASRPTHIETQYFGPGTRLLVL.

This clone was recorded only once. The chain recombines TRBV4-3 with TRBJ1-6, with TRBD1 matching over 7 bases. The CDR3 sequence is 15 residues long. J lost 11 bases, V lost 0 bases, and 7 bases had no gene match. Germline V CDR1 and CDR2: LGHNA, YSLEER. The CDR3 bases are TGCGCCAGCAGCCAAGAGGACAGGCGAGGGGCACCCCTCCACTTT. As protein: CASSQEDRRGAPLHF.

The J gene is TRBJ2-2, the V gene TRBV11-2; tentative D call: TRBD2 (5 bases). Germline V gene sequence: CDR1 SGHAT, CDR2 FQNNGV. The CDR3 is 16 residues long. The V end lost 5 bases, the J end lost 1 base, and 14 bases lay between the germline ends. In nucleotides, the CDR3 is TGTGCCAGCAGCGAAGAGCGGACTTGGAACACCGGGGAGCTGTTTTTT. Translating gives CASSEERTWNTGELFF.

J is TRBJ2-5 and V is TRBV5-4; the D gene is possibly TRBD1 (7 bases). The V end was cut by 4 bases, the J end by 3 bases, with 16 bases between. Germline loops: CDR1 SGHNT, CDR2 YYREEE (reference sequence). The CDR3 runs 15 residues. The chain's CDR3 is CASSRGIDREETQYF. The CDR3, as DNA: TGTGCCAGCAGCCGGGGGATCGACAGGGAAGAGACCCAGTACTTC.

The chain employs TRBV6-1 and TRBJ2-1; 9 nucleotides align to TRBD1. The CDR3 totals 15 residues. Germline V gene lookup returns CDR1 MNHNS and CDR2 SASEGT. Germline trimming cut 5 bases from V and 2 bases from J; bases unmatched to any gene: 4. CDR3 sequence reads: CASSPDRGPYNEQFF. The CDR3 coding sequence is TGTGCCAGCAGTCCGGACAGGGGCCCCTACAATGAGCAGTTCTTC.

This chain links TRBV15 with TRBJ2-2; either TRBD1 or TRBD2 may fit D (6 bases each). Germline CDR1 and CDR2: LNHNV and YYDKDF (reference sequence). The CDR3 has 14 amino acids. The V end lost 11 bases, the J end lost 4 bases, and 17 bases lay between the germline ends. CDR3 nucleotide sequence: TGTGCCCCACGGGGGACAAATCTCACCGGGGAGCTGTTTTTT. Protein sequence: CAPRGTNLTGELFF.

This clone was recorded only once. The chain couples TRBV29-1 to TRBJ2-7; 12 bases fit TRBD2. The V and J ends lost 7 bases and 4 bases, in that order; junction bases with no gene match: 5. CDR1 and CDR2 (germline): SQVTM, ANQGSEA. This CDR3 spans 13 amino acids. Written as DNA, the CDR3 is TGCAGCGCCCGGACTAGCGGGGTGTACGAGCAGTACTTC. It specifies CSARTSGVYEQYF.

CDR3 in DNA: TGTGCCAGCAGTTACTCACGGCGAGGGAACACTGAAGCTTTCTTT. Translating gives CASSYSRRGNTEAFF. The chain combines TRBV6-5 with TRBJ1-1, with D uncertain. This CDR3 is built from 15 residues. V dropped 0 bases and J dropped 1 base, with 9 bases sitting between them. Germline lookup yields CDR1 MNHEY and CDR2 SVGAGI.

V usage is TRBV6-1 and J usage is TRBJ2-3; 7 bases fit TRBD2. The CDR3 consists of 14 residues. J was trimmed by 4 bases and V by 5 bases; bases with no gene match: 6. Germline V gene data show CDR1 as MNHNS and CDR2 as SASEGT. The CDR3 is CASSPGLESDTQYF. CDR3 DNA: TGTGCCAGCAGTCCCGGACTAGAGTCAGATACGCAGTATTTT.

The chain recombines TRBV4-1 with TRBJ2-1; D is ambiguous. Trimming removed 0 bases from V and 8 bases from J, with 11 bases in between. CDR1 and CDR2 (germline): MGHRA, YSYEKL. The CDR3 length is 14 residues. The CDR3 loop reads CASSQDGPWDEQFF. The CDR3 region has the DNA TGCGCCAGCAGCCAAGATGGGCCATGGGATGAGCAGTTCTTC.

The chain employs TRBV9 and TRBJ1-1; unclear D gene. The CDR3 contains 15 residues. Trimming took 4 bases from V and 4 from J, leaving 17 bases between them. Per the germline V gene, CDR1 is SGDLS and CDR2 is YYNGEE. Here the CDR3 reads CASSLGLGQGTEAFF. CDR3 nucleotide sequence: TGTGCCAGCAGCCTTGGACTCGGGCAAGGCACTGAAGCTTTCTTT.

The chain uses TRBV2 and TRBJ2-7; no definite D call. The CDR3 extends over 11 amino acids. CDR1 is SNHLY and CDR2 is FYNNEI in the germline V gene. Between the trimmed V and J ends, which lost 6 bases and 6 bases, there was a span of 9 bases. CDR3 residues: CASSPLGEQYF. Written as DNA, the CDR3 is TGTGCCAGCAGCCCACTGGGCGAGCAGTACTTC. The variable domain in full, completed from reference TRBV2 and TRBJ2-7, reads EPEVTQTPSHQVTQMGQEVILRCVPISNHLYFYWYRQILGQKVEFLVSFYNNEISEKSEIFDDQFSVERPDGSNFTLKIRSTKLEDSAMYFCASSPLGEQYFGPGTRLTVT.

The chain has TRBV6-6 and TRBJ1-6; D is uncertain. The CDR3 spans 13 residues. The V end lost 5 bases, the J end lost 6 bases, and 8 bases lay between the germline ends. Germline CDR1 is MNHNY and CDR2 is SVGAGI (reference sequence). This CDR3 reads CASSQDGNSPLHF. The CDR3 nucleotides are TGTGCCAGCAGTCAGGACGGTAATTCACCCCTCCACTTT.

CDR3: CASTPDTMRQKLFF. In nucleotides, the CDR3 is TGTGCCAGTACTCCGGACACAATGAGGCAAAAACTGTTTTTT. The genes are TRBV6-1 and TRBJ1-4, with D possibly being TRBD1 (5 bases). CDR1 and CDR2 (germline): MNHNS, SASEGT. V dropped 9 bases and J dropped 9 bases, with 20 bases sitting between them. This CDR3 spans 14 amino acids.

This chain uses TRBV6-5 with TRBJ1-1, with 7 bases lining up with TRBD1. The germline V gene encodes CDR1 MNHEY and CDR2 SVGAGI. This CDR3 has 15 residues. V dropped 6 bases and J dropped 4; count of bases not matched to a gene: 11. The CDR3 DNA reads TGTGCCAGCAGGCCCAACAGGGGCACTCGCACTGAAGCTTTCTTT. This gives the protein CASRPNRGTRTEAFF.

In the case of this clone: Mismatch with germline at one junction end may stem from a read error. This chain joins TRBV30 and TRBJ1-2; 9 nucleotides line up with TRBD1. CDR3 length: 17 residues. Germline V gives CDR1 GTSNPN, CDR2 SVGIG (reference sequence). The DNA for the CDR3 is TGTGCATGGAGCCGAGTAACTCCGGGACAGGGAATGCGTGGCTACACCTTC. Residues: CAWSRVTPGQGMRGYTF. Combining the CDR3 with reference TRBV30 and TRBJ1-2 gives the whole variable domain SQTIHQWPATLVQPVGSPLSLECTVEGTSNPNLYWYRQAAGRGLQLLFYSVGIGQISSEVPQNLSASRPQDRQFILSSKKLLLSDSGFYLCAWSRVTPGQGMRGYTFGSGTRLTVV.

Written as DNA, the CDR3 is TGTGCCAGCAGTGGGGCCAGGGTATTCAACACCGGGGAGCTGTTTTTT. Protein: CASSGARVFNTGELFF. The chain has TRBV6-1 and TRBJ2-2; D may be TRBD1 (5 bases). Germline values: CDR1 MNHNS, CDR2 SASEGT. The CDR3 has 16 residues. V was clipped by 4 bases and J by 2 bases, with 14 bases between them.

This clone was counted a single time. This chain joins TRBV5-5 and TRBJ1-2; D may be TRBD1 (5 bases). Looked up from germline, CDR1 is SGHKS and CDR2 is YYEKEE (reference sequence). With 1 base removed from V and 8 bases from J, the gap between germline ends came to 18 bases. The CDR3 sequence is 15 residues long. CDR3 protein: CASSLSGRGLGGYTF. CDR3 nucleotides: TGTGCCAGCAGCTTGAGTGGTAGGGGCCTCGGGGGCTACACCTTC.

The chain is built from TRBV29-1 and TRBJ2-1; D call uncertain. Trimming stripped 8 bases from V and 5 bases from J, with 13 bases between. This CDR3 spans 12 amino acids. Germline V CDR1 and CDR2: SQVTM, ANQGSEA. The CDR3 DNA sequence: TGCAGCCCAAGTCTGGGGAACAATGAGCAGTTCTTC. This codes for CSPSLGNNEQFF.

The chain couples TRBV11-2 to TRBJ2-7, with TRBD1 as a possible D gene (5 bases). This CDR3 contains 17 residues. The germline V and J ends were trimmed by 0 bases and 2 bases, with 17 bases remaining between them. Germline V gene lookup returns CDR1 SGHAT and CDR2 FQNNGV. In nucleotides, the CDR3 is TGTGCCAGCAGCTTAGAGGGTTCAGGGTGGGATGCCTACGAGCAGTACTTC. It translates to CASSLEGSGWDAYEQYF.

The V call is TRBV30, the J call TRBJ1-3; D is unresolved. V lost 0 bases and J 2 bases, leaving 8 bases between the germline ends. Germline-derived CDR1 and CDR2 are GTSNPN and SVGIG (reference sequence). The CDR3 runs 14 residues. The CDR3 region has the DNA TGTGCCTGGAGTGTCAGTAGTGCTGGAAACACCATATATTTT. It is translated as CAWSVSSAGNTIYF.

This chain links TRBV27 with TRBJ2-7; D gene ambiguous. Germline CDR1 MNHEY, CDR2 SMNVEV (reference sequence). The CDR3 has 16 amino acids. The ends were cut back, 2 bases at V and 1 base at J, with 15 bases in the middle. The CDR3 bases are TGTGCCAGCAGTTTAGTAGCTACTACCCGTTCCTACGAGCAGTACTTC. This encodes CASSLVATTRSYEQYF.

This clone was counted only a few times. The J gene is TRBJ1-3, the V gene TRBV23-1, with D hard to call. TRBV23-1 is recorded as an ORF, its role being uncertain. Trimming cost V 3 bases and J 0 bases, with 18 bases left between them. The CDR3 contains 18 residues. CDR3 residues: CASSHNERITSSGNTIYF. In nucleotides, the CDR3 is TGCGCCAGCAGTCATAATGAGAGGATTACCTCCTCTGGAAACACCATATATTTT.

By share, this clone counts as large. This chain connects TRBV11-3 to TRBJ2-1, with 9 positions matching TRBD2. There are 16 residues in the CDR3. With 0 bases clipped from V and 7 bases from J, the junction kept 7 bases outside the gene matches. Germline lookup yields CDR1 SGHNT and CDR2 YENEEA. The CDR3 region has the DNA TGTGCCAGCAGCTTAGATCTGCGGGGGGGAGCAAATGAGCAGTTCTTC. Protein product: CASSLDLRGGANEQFF.

This clone was recorded only once. As DNA, the CDR3 is TGTGCCAGTTCAAATACGGGACAGTGGGACACCGGGGAGCTGTTTTTT. Its translation is CASSNTGQWDTGELFF. The chain employs TRBV19 and TRBJ2-2; 7 bases line up with TRBD1. CDR1 is LNHDA, CDR2 SQIVND, per germline (reference sequence). V trimming: 8 bases; J trimming: 3 bases; junction bases outside the gene matches: 12. The CDR3 consists of 16 residues.

The CDR3 DNA sequence: TGTGCCAGCAGTGAGGTCCTCAGGGCCCATTCACCCCTCCACTTT. It encodes CASSEVLRAHSPLHF. This sequence joins TRBV6-1 and TRBJ1-6, with a tentative D call TRBD1 (5 bases). The V and J ends lost 3 bases and 8 bases respectively, with 14 bases between them. Germline CDR1 MNHNS, CDR2 SASEGT. This CDR3 comprises 15 residues.

The chain joins TRBV7-2 to TRBJ2-7; unclear D gene. V was clipped by 4 bases and J by 3 bases, with 10 bases between them. The CDR3 is 13 amino acids. In germline, CDR1 is SGHTA, CDR2 FQGNSA. Here the CDR3 DNA reads TGTGCCAGCAGCTCCGGGCCGGACTACGAGCAGTACTTC. Amino acid sequence: CASSSGPDYEQYF. Together with reference TRBV7-2 and TRBJ2-7, the CDR3 gives the full variable domain: GAGVSQSPSNKVTEKGKDVELRCDPISGHTALYWYRQSLGQGLEFLIYFQGNSAPDKSGLPSDRFSAERTGGSVSTLTIQRTQQEDSAVYLCASSSGPDYEQYFGPGTRLTVT.